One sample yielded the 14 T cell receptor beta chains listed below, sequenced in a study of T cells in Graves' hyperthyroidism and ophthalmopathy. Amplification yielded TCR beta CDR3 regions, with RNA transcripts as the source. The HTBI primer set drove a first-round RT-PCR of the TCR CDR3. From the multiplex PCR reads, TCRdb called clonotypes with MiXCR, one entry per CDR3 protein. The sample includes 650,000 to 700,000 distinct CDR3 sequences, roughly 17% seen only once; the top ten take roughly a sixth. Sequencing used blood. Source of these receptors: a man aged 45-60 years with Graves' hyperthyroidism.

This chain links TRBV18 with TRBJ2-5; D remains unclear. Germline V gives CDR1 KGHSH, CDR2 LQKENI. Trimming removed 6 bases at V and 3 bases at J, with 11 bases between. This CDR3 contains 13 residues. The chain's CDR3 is CASSGGQEETQYF. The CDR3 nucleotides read TGTGCCAGCTCCGGTGGGCAGGAAGAGACCCAGTACTTC.

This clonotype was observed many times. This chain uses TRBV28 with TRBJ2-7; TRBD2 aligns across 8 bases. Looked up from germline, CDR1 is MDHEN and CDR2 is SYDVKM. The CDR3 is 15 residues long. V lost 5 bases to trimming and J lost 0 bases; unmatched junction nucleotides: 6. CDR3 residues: CASSPSGLSSYEQYF. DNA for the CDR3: TGTGCCAGCAGTCCTAGCGGGCTGAGCTCCTACGAGCAGTACTTC.

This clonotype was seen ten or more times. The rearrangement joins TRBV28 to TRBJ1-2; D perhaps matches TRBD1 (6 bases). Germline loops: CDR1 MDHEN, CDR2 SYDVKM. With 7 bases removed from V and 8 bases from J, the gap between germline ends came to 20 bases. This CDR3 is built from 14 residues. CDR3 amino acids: CASTLTPQGGGYTF. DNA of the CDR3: TGTGCCAGCACCCTAACCCCACAGGGCGGGGGCTACACCTTC.

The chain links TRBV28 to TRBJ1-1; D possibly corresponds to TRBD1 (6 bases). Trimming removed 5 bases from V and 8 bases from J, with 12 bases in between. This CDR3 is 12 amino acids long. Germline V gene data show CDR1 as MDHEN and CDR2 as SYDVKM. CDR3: CASSLGQLEAFF. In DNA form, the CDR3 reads TGTGCCAGCAGTCTAGGACAGCTCGAAGCTTTCTTT.

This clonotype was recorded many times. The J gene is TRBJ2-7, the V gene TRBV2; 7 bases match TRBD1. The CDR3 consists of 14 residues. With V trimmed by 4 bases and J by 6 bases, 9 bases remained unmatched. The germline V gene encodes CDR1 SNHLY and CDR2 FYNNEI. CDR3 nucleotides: TGTGCCAGCAGTGCGACAGGGCACAGCGTCGAGCAGTACTTC. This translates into CASSATGHSVEQYF.

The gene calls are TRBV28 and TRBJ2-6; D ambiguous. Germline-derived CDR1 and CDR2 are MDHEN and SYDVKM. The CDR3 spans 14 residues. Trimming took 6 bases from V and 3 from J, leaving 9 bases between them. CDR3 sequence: CASRWGGGANVLTF. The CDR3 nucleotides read TGTGCCAGCAGATGGGGTGGTGGGGCCAACGTCCTGACTTTC.

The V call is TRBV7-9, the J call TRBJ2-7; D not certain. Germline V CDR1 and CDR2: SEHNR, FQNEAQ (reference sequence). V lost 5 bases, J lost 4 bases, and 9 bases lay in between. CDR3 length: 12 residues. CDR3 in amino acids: CASSQMMYEQYF. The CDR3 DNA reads TGTGCCAGCAGCCAAATGATGTACGAGCAGTACTTC.

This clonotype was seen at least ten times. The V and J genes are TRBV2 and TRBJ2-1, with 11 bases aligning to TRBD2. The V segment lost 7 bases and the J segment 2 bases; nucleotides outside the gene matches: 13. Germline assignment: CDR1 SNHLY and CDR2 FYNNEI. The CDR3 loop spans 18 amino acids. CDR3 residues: CASKGGDSGRATYNEQFF. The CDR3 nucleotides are TGTGCCAGCAAGGGAGGGGATAGCGGGAGGGCCACCTACAATGAGCAGTTCTTC.

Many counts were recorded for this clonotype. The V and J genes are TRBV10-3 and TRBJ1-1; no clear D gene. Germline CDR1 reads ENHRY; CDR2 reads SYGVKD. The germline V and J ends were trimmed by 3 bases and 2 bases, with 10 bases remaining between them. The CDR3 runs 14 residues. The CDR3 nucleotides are TGTGCCATCAGTGAATGGCGAGTAAACACTGAAGCTTTCTTT. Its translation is CAISEWRVNTEAFF.

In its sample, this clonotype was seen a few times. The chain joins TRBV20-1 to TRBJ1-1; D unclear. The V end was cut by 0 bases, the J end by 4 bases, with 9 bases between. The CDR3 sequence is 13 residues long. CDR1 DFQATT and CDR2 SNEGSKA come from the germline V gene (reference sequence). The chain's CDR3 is CSARDSLGTEAFF. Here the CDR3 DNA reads TGCAGTGCTAGAGACAGTCTTGGCACTGAAGCTTTCTTT.

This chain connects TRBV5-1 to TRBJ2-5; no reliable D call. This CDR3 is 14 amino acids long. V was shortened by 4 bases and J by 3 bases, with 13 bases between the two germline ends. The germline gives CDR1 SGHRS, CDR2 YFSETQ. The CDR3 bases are TGCGCCAGCAGCCCCGGACGCTTCAAAGAGACCCAGTACTTC. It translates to CASSPGRFKETQYF.

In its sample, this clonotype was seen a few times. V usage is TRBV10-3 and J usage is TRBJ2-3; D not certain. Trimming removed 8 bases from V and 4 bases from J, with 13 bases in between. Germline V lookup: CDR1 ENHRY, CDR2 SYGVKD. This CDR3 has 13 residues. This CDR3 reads CAIWAIGADTQYF. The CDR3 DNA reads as TGTGCCATCTGGGCTATTGGCGCAGATACGCAGTATTTT.

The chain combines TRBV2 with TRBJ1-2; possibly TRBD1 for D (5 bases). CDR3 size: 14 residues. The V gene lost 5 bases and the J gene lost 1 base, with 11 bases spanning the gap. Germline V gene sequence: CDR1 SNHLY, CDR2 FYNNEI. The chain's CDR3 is CASSTRTNNYGYTF. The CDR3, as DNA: TGTGCCAGCAGTACACGGACAAATAACTATGGCTACACCTTC.

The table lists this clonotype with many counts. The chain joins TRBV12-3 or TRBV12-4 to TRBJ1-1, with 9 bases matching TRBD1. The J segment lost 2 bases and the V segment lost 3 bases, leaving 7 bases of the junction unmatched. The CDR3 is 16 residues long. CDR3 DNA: TGTGCCAGCAGTTTGAACTTGGGACAGGGAAACACTGAAGCTTTCTTT. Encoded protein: CASSLNLGQGNTEAFF.